A single sample gave rise to the 16 T cell receptor beta chains below, sequenced in a study of cytomegalovirus exposure and HLA in healthy donors. The study ran its PCR with 60 Vbeta and 13 Jbeta primers. The repertoire was sequenced with immunoSEQ multiplex PCR; TCRdb's copy has only in-frame clones and lacks some. Among some 120,000 clones listed, over 70% were seen once. Sequencing input: PBMCs. The receptors were sampled from a young woman in good health and CMV-seronegative.

Here the CDR3 DNA reads TGTGCCAGCAGTGAAAGTGGGGAGACCGGGGAGCTGTTTTTT. It yields the protein CASSESGETGELFF. V is TRBV6-1 and J is TRBJ2-2, with a tentative D call TRBD2 (5 bases). The CDR3 has 14 residues. The V and J ends lost 2 bases and 5 bases respectively, with 9 bases between them. Germline CDR1 and CDR2: MNHNS and SASEGT.

This clone was recorded a few times. This chain uses TRBV4-3 with TRBJ1-6; 9 positions match TRBD1. The V segment lost 1 base and the J segment 9 bases; nucleotides outside the gene matches: 4. The CDR3 runs 15 residues. CDR1 is LGHNA and CDR2 is YSLEER in the germline V gene. The CDR3, as DNA: TGCGCCAGCAGCCAAGTGGGACAGGGAGCTTCACCCCTCCACTTT. As protein: CASSQVGQGASPLHF.

J is TRBJ2-7 and V is TRBV5-6, with 14 bases matching TRBD2. Trimming at V came to 5 bases and at J to 0 bases, leaving 13 bases not matched to a gene. In germline, CDR1 is SGHDT, CDR2 YYEEEE. This CDR3 contains 19 residues. The CDR3 nucleotides read TGTGCCAGCAGTCCTCCCGGACTAGCGGGAGGCATCCTCTCCTACGAGCAGTACTTC. As protein: CASSPPGLAGGILSYEQYF.

The chain joins TRBV7-8 to TRBJ2-7, with TRBD1 matching 10 bases. With 3 bases clipped from V and 4 bases from J, the junction kept 9 bases outside the gene matches. The CDR3 has 16 amino acids. Germline CDR1 reads SGHVS; CDR2 reads FQNEAQ. The CDR3 DNA is TGTGCCAGCAGCTTGGGGCCGAGGACAGGGGGATACGAGCAGTACTTC. This encodes CASSLGPRTGGYEQYF.

The V gene is TRBV5-1, the J gene TRBJ2-7; 7 bases align to TRBD1. CDR1 and CDR2 (germline): SGHRS, YFSETQ. The ends lost 4 bases at V and 0 bases at J; junction bases unmatched: 7. This CDR3 region has 15 residues. The CDR3 loop is CASSRGDSSSYEQYF. CDR3 coding DNA: TGCGCCAGCAGCCGAGGGGACAGCTCCTCCTACGAGCAGTACTTC.

This clone was picked up one time. The rearrangement joins TRBV28 to TRBJ1-2; D possibly corresponds to TRBD1 (5 bases). The CDR3 covers 12 residues. Trimming removed 3 bases at V and 5 bases at J, with 7 bases between. In germline, CDR1 is MDHEN, CDR2 SYDVKM. In DNA, the CDR3 is TGTGCCAGCAGTTTGACAGAATATGGCTACACCTTC. Translation gives CASSLTEYGYTF.

The rearrangement uses TRBV2 and TRBJ1-1; 7 nucleotides line up with TRBD1. CDR3 size: 19 residues. V gave up 5 bases and J gave up 0 bases; unmatched junction bases: 18. CDR1 and CDR2 from the germline V gene are SNHLY and FYNNEI. The DNA of the CDR3 is TGTGCCAGCAGTCTAGGAGGCCTCAGGGGGAAGAGGATGAACACTGAAGCTTTCTTT. It specifies CASSLGGLRGKRMNTEAFF.

In this sample, this clone turned up once. The rearrangement links TRBV19 to TRBJ2-3, with D maybe TRBD1 (5 bases). Germline V gives CDR1 LNHDA, CDR2 SQIVND (reference sequence). CDR3 length equals 15 residues. V was cut by 3 bases and J by 5 bases, with 15 bases left in between. The chain's CDR3 is CASSMFARVEDTQYF. As DNA, the CDR3 is TGTGCCAGTAGTATGTTCGCCAGGGTGGAAGATACGCAGTATTTT.

This clone was seen just once. This rearrangement joins TRBV2 to TRBJ1-1; no clear D. This CDR3 is 14 amino acids long. Trimming took 6 bases from V and 1 from J, leaving 12 bases between them. Looked up from germline, CDR1 is SNHLY and CDR2 is FYNNEI. CDR3 in amino acids: CASSSWTGNTEAFF. DNA of the CDR3: TGTGCCAGCAGCTCCTGGACTGGGAACACTGAAGCTTTCTTT.

CDR3 sequence reads: CASSSYSGNQPQHF. The CDR3 DNA is TGTGCCAGCAGTTCCTACAGTGGCAATCAGCCCCAGCATTTT. The chain is built from TRBV27 and TRBJ1-5; D is undetermined. The CDR3 totals 14 residues. CDR1 is MNHEY, CDR2 SMNVEV, per germline (reference sequence). V lost 4 bases to trimming and J lost 2 bases, with 9 bases between them.

The CDR3 DNA reads TGTGCCAGCAGCGTAGCTAGTACAGGAATTTCTTTGGCTACAACCTTC. This gives the protein CASSVASTGISLATTF. The chain has TRBV9 and TRBJ1-2; tentative D call: TRBD1 (5 bases). Trimming shortened V by 0 bases and J by 14 bases, and 26 bases separated the two germline ends. The CDR3 loop spans 16 amino acids. Germline values: CDR1 SGDLS, CDR2 YYNGEE.

The V and J genes are TRBV19 and TRBJ2-5, with 10 bases identical to TRBD2. Germline V CDR1 and CDR2: LNHDA, SQIVND (reference sequence). This CDR3 is built from 15 residues. Trimming cost V 5 bases and J 5 bases; bases outside gene matches: 8. CDR3 sequence (DNA): TGTGCCAGTAGTCAGCGGGGGGGCCGGGGGGAGACCCAGTACTTC. Its translation is CASSQRGGRGETQYF.

This clone was observed a single time. The V call is TRBV14, the J call TRBJ1-2; 9 nucleotides match TRBD1. The CDR3 is 15 amino acids. Germline-derived CDR1 and CDR2 are SGHDN and FVKESK. After removal of 4 bases from V and 2 bases from J, the junction contained 5 bases not matched to a gene. Written as DNA, the CDR3 is TGTGCCAGCAGCCTCACAGGGGGCGGAAACTATGGCTACACCTTC. Translated, it gives CASSLTGGGNYGYTF.

Details on this clone: One end of the junction does not line up with germline, which may come from a read error. The J gene is TRBJ1-2, the V gene TRBV7-9, with D hard to call. Germline CDR1 reads SEHNR; CDR2 reads FQNEAQ (reference sequence). The CDR3 consists of 12 residues. The DNA of the CDR3 is TGTTCCAGCAGCTCAAATCCGGATGGCTACACCTTC. Translating it yields CSSSSNPDGYTF.

This clone was observed a handful of times. V and J are TRBV6-1 and TRBJ1-3; D is undetermined. Trimming cost V 0 bases and J 2 bases, with 14 bases left between them. The germline gives CDR1 MNHNS, CDR2 SASEGT. This CDR3 contains 17 residues. CDR3 sequence reads: CASSEALRPLPGNTIYF. The CDR3 region has the DNA TGTGCCAGCAGTGAAGCGTTGAGGCCGCTCCCTGGAAACACCATATATTTT.

The V gene is TRBV6-1, the J gene TRBJ1-5; TRBD1 is a possible D gene (5 bases). Germline CDR1 reads MNHNS; CDR2 reads SASEGT. This CDR3 is built from 15 residues. Trimming cost V 5 bases and J 1 base, with 12 bases left between them. The CDR3 DNA is TGTGCCAGCAGTTGGCGACAGCCGAGCAATCAGCCCCAGCATTTT. It specifies CASSWRQPSNQPQHF.